This entry features one T cell receptor beta chain sequence. These data are taken from a study of blood T cell repertoires in COVID-19. As for the study in general: PBMCs, B-cell-depleted T cells, or T cells provided the cDNA or gDNA that made up the material.

As handled by the study authors: Amplification of reference gene primers was used by the study to estimate nucleated cell counts. Sequenced by immunoSEQ multiplex PCR; TCRdb stores in-frame clones only, minus some. V, J and clone size were drawn from that table, and D and trimming were deduced from the DNA. The sample lists 450,000 or so clones, around nine tenths occurring once. The Seattle patients, enrolled during active infection, were followed longitudinally. V lost 4 bases and J lost 4; bases outside the gene matches: 7. The CDR3 is 15 residues long. Looked up from germline, CDR1 is MNHNY and CDR2 is SVGAGI (reference sequence).

The gene calls are TRBV6-6 and TRBJ2-5; 9 bases agree with TRBD1. Sequenced input: peripheral blood. This receptor was taken from a man between 18 and 29 years old with COVID-19, enrolled during active disease. In DNA, the CDR3 is TGTGCCAGCAGTTCCTACAGGGGGCGGGGAGAGACCCAGTACTTC. It encodes CASSSYRGRGETQYF.